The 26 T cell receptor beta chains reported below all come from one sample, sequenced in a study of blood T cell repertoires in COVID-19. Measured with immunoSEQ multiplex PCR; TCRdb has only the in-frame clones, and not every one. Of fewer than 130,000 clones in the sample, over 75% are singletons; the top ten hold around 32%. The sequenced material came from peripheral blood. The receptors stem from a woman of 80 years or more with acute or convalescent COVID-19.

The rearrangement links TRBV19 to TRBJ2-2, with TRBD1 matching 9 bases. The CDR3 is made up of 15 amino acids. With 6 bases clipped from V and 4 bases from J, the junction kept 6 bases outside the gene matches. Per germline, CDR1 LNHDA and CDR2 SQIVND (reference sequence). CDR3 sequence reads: CASRTQGAGTGELFF. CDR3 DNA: TGTGCCAGTAGAACACAGGGGGCAGGCACCGGGGAGCTGTTTTTT.

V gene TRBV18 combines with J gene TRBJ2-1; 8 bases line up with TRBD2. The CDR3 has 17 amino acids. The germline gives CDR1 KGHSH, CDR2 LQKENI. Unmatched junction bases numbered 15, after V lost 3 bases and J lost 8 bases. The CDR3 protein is CASSPPWGGGNLYEQFF. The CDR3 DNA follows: TGTGCCAGCTCACCCCCTTGGGGCGGGGGGAACCTTTATGAGCAGTTCTTC.

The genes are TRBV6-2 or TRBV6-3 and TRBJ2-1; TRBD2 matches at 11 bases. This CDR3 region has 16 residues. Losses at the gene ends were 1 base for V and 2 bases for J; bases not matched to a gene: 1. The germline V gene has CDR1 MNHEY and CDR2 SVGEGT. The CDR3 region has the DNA TGTGCCAGCAGTTACTTAGCGGGGGGGCCCTACAATGAGCAGTTCTTC. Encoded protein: CASSYLAGGPYNEQFF.

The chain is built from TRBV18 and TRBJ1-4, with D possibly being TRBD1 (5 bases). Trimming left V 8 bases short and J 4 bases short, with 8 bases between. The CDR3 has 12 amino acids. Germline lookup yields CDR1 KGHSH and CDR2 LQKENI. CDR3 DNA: TGTGCCAGCGCGACAGTTAATGAAAAACTGTTTTTT. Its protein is CASATVNEKLFF. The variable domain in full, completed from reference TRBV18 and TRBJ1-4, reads NAGVMQNPRHLVRRRGQEARLRCSPMKGHSHVYWYRQLPEEGLKFMVYLQKENIIDESGMPKERFSAEFPKEGPSILRIQQVVRGDSAAYFCASATVNEKLFFGSGTQLSVL.

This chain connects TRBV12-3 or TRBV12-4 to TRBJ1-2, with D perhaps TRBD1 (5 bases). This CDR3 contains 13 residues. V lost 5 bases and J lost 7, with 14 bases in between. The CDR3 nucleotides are TGTGCCAGCAGTCTCTCAGGGTTAATTGGCTACACCTTC. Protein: CASSLSGLIGYTF.

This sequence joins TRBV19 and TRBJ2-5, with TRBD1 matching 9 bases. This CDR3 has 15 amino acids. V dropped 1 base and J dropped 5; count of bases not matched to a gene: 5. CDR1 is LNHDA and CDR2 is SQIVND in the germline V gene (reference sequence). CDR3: CASSIVGTGRETQYF. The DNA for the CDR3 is TGTGCCAGTAGTATAGTCGGGACAGGGAGGGAGACCCAGTACTTC.

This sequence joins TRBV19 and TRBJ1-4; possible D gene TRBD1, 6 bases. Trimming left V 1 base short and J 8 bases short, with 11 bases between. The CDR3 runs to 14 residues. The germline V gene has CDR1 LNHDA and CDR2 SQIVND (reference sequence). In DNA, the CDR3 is TGTGCCAGTAGTATAGTACAGGGCCGGGAAAAACTGTTTTTT. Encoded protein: CASSIVQGREKLFF.

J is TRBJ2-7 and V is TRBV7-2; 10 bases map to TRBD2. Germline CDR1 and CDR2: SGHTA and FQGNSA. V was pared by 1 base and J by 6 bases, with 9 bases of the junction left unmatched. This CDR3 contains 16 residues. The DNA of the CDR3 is TGTGCCAGCAGCTTAGTTCCAGCGGGGGGGATGGGCGAGCAGTACTTC. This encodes CASSLVPAGGMGEQYF.

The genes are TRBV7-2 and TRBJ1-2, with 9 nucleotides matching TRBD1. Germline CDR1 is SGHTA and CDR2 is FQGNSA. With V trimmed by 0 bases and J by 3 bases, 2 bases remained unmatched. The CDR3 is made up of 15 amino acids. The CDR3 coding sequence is TGTGCCAGCAGCTTAGCCGGACAGGGGTACTATGGCTACACCTTC. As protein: CASSLAGQGYYGYTF.

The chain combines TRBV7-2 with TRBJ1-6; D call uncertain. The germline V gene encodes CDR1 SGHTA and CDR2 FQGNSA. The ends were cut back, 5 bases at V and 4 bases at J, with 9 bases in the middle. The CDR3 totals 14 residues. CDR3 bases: TGTGCCAGCAGCGGGAGAAAGTATAATTCACCCCTCCACTTT. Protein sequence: CASSGRKYNSPLHF.

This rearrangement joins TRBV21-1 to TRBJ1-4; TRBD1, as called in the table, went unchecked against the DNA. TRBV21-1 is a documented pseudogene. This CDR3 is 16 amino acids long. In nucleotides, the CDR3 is TGTGCCAGCAGCAAAGTTGAGGACAGCACCCTTGAAAAACTGTTTTTT. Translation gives CASSKVEDSTLEKLFF.

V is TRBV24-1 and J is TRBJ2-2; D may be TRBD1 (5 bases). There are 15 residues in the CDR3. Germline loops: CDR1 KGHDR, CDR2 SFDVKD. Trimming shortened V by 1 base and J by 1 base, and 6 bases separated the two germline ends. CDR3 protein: CATSDFRENTGELFF. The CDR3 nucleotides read TGTGCCACCAGTGATTTCAGGGAGAACACCGGGGAGCTGTTTTTT.

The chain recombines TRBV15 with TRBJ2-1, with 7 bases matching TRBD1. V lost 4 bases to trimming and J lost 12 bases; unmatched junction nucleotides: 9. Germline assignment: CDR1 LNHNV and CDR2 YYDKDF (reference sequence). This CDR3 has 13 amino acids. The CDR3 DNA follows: TGTGCCACCAGCACTATTCGACAGGGTTTGCAGTTCTTC. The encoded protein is CATSTIRQGLQFF.

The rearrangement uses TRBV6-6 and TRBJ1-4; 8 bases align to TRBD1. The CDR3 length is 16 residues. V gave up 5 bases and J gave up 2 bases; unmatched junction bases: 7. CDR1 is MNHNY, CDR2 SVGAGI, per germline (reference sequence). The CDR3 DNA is TGTGCCAGCAGTCGACAGGGGCCATCGACTAATGAAAAACTGTTTTTT. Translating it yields CASSRQGPSTNEKLFF.

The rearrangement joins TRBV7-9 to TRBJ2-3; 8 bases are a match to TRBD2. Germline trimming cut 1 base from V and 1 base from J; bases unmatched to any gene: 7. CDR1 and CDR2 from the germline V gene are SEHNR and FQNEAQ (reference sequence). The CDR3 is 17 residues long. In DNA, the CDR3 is TGTGCCAGCAGCTTAGGAGGACTAGCTGGGGGCACAGATACGCAGTATTTT. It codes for CASSLGGLAGGTDTQYF. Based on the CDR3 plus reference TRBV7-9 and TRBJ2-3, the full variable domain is DTGVSQNPRHKITKRGQNVTFRCDPISEHNRLYWYRQTLGQGPEFLTYFQNEAQLEKSRLLSDRFSAERPKGSFSTLEIQRTEQGDSAMYLCASSLGGLAGGTDTQYFGPGTRLTVL.

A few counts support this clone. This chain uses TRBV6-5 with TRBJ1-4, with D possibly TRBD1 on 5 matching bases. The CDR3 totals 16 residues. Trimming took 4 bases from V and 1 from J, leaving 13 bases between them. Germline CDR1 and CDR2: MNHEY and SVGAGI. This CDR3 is CASSLFRDRTNEKLFF. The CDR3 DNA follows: TGTGCCAGCAGTTTATTCAGGGATCGAACTAATGAAAAACTGTTTTTT.

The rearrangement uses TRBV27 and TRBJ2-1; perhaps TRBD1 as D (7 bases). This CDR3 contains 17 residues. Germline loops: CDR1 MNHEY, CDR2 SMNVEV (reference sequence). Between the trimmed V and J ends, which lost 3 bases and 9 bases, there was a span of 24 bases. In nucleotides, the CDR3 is TGTGCCAGCAGTTTCCAAAGATGGTCAGGGGGGTTGGCTGAGCAGTTCTTC. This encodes CASSFQRWSGGLAEQFF.

The CDR3 reads CAGGDQYGYTF. In nucleotides, the CDR3 is TGTGCCGGGGGGGATCAGTATGGCTACACCTTC. The rearrangement joins TRBV10-3 to TRBJ1-2, with D possibly being TRBD1 (5 bases). In germline, CDR1 is ENHRY, CDR2 SYGVKD. Trimming stripped 11 bases from V and 5 bases from J, with 12 bases between. This CDR3 region has 11 residues.

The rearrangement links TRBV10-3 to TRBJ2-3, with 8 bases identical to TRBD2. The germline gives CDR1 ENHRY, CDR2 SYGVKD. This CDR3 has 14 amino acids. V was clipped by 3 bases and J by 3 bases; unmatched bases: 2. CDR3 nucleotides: TGTGCCATCAGTGAACGGGGGGGAACAGATACGCAGTATTTT. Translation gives CAISERGGTDTQYF.

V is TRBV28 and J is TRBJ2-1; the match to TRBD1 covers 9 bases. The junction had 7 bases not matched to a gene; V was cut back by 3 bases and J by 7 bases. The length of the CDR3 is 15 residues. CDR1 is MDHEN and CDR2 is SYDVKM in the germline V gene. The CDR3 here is CASSLPGQGLNEQFF. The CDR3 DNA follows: TGTGCCAGCAGTTTGCCGGGACAGGGCTTGAATGAGCAGTTCTTC.

The CDR3 loop reads CASSLAPAGANTEAFF. The CDR3 DNA reads as TGTGCCAGCAGCTTGGCCCCCGCAGGGGCGAACACTGAAGCTTTCTTT. The rearrangement joins TRBV5-5 to TRBJ1-1; D is perhaps TRBD1 (6 bases). Trimming pared 0 bases from V and 1 base from J, leaving 13 bases between. CDR3 length: 16 amino acids. Germline loops: CDR1 SGHKS, CDR2 YYEKEE (reference sequence).

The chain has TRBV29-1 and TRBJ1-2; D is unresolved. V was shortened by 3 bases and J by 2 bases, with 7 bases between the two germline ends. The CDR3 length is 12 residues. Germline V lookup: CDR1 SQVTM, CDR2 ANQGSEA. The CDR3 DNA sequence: TGCAGCGTTGATGGCCAGAACTATGGCTACACCTTC. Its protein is CSVDGQNYGYTF. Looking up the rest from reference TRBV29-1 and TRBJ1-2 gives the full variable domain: SAVISQKPSRDICQRGTSLTIQCQVDSQVTMMFWYRQQPGQSLTLIATANQGSEATYESGFVIDKFPISRPNLTFSTLTVSNMSPEDSSIYLCSVDGQNYGYTFGSGTRLTVV.

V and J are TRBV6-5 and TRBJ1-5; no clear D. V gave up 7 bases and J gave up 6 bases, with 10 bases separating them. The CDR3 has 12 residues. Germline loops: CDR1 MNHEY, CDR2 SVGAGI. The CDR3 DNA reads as TGTGCCAGCACCTCAGGAGGTCAGCCCCAGCATTTT. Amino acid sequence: CASTSGGQPQHF.

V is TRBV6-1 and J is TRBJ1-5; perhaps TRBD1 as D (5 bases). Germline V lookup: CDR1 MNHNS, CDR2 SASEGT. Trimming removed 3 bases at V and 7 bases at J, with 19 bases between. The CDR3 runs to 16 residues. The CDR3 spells CASSDLGRGISQPQHF. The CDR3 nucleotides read TGTGCCAGCAGTGATTTGGGGCGCGGCATCAGCCAGCCCCAGCATTTT.

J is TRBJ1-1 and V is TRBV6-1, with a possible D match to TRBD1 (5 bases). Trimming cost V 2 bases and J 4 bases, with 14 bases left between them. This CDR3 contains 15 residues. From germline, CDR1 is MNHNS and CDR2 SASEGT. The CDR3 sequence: CASSEKYRSPTEAFF. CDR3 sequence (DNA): TGTGCCAGCAGTGAAAAGTACAGGTCCCCCACTGAAGCTTTCTTT.

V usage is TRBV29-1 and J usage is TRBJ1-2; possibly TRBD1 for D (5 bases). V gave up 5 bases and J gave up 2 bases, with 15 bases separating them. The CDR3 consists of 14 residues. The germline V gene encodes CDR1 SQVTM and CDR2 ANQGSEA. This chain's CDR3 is CSVPTESGNYGYTF. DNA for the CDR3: TGCAGCGTTCCTACCGAGTCAGGGAACTATGGCTACACCTTC. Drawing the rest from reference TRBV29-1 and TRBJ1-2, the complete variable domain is SAVISQKPSRDICQRGTSLTIQCQVDSQVTMMFWYRQQPGQSLTLIATANQGSEATYESGFVIDKFPISRPNLTFSTLTVSNMSPEDSSIYLCSVPTESGNYGYTFGSGTRLTVV.